This T cell receptor beta chain was observed in a study of T cell responses to AZD1222 COVID-19 vaccine. Findings and caveats of the study: Repertoire collection took place solely once the T cell response had peaked. Clonal diversity was possibly underestimated; the donors were predominantly white British and more often female.

CDR1 SGHTA and CDR2 FQGTGA come from the germline V gene. The CDR3 totals 13 residues. V was shortened by 5 bases and J by 5 bases, with 12 bases between the two germline ends. With respect to this clone: Its antigen remains unknown.

This table comes from immunoSEQ multiplex PCR, and its TCRdb copy is limited to in-frame clones, with some not included. Of around 100,000 clones in the sample, roughly 91% are singletons; the top ten hold under 2%. The source material was peripheral blood, sampled on day 0 of AZD1222 vaccination. The chain has TRBV7-3 and TRBJ2-5; unclear D gene. The TCR was taken from an adult in good health. The DNA for the CDR3 is TGTGCCAGCAGCCCGCATCCCTCGGAGACCCAGTACTTC. Protein sequence: CASSPHPSETQYF. Full variable domain (rest looked up from reference TRBV7-3 and TRBJ2-5): GAGVSQTPSNKVTEKGKYVELRCDPISGHTALYWYRQSLGQGPEFLIYFQGTGAADDSGLPNDRFFAVRPEGSVSTLKIQRTERGDSAVYLCASSPHPSETQYFGPGTRLLVL.